This is a list of T cell receptor beta chains from one sample in a study of blood T cell repertoires in COVID-19. Sequenced by immunoSEQ multiplex PCR; TCRdb stores in-frame clones only, minus some. The top ten clones hold approximately 8.2% of a sample with about 270,000 clones, roughly nine tenths of them seen once. Sequencing input: peripheral blood. These receptors were obtained from a man aged 35 to 55 with active or convalescent COVID-19. Each CDR3 is given with its conserved first and last residue. A D gene is named only where the DNA matches it firmly.

TRBD2 TRBV5-1 CASSHSGRASYNEQFF
TRBD2 TRBV27 CASSPFGGAYEQYF
- TRBV5-1 CASSQQVMNTEAFF
TRBD1 TRBV3-1/TRBV3-2 CASSHVGQGLNYGYTF
TRBD1 TRBV14 CASSPDRGRFQQETQYF
TRBD2 TRBV6-5 CASSPAGGMGNEQFF
TRBD1 TRBV10-3 CAIAEGQGNQPQHF
- TRBV19 CASSIWTVSNQPQHF
TRBD1 TRBV5-6 CASSPGTGGPWYGYTF
TRBD1 TRBV15 CATRRTGAHTGELFF
TRBD1 TRBV30 CASDRDRGGTQYF
- TRBV7-3 CASSLTSSMNTEAFF
- TRBV5-1 CASSLGVSSVQGKYGYTF
TRBD2 TRBV6-5 CASSPQGGYYEQYF
- TRBV27 CASMRMSKNIQYF
- TRBV5-1 CASSPGRGDYGYTF
- TRBV19 CATREGNTEAFF
TRBD2 TRBV20-1 CSASTVSSGHTDTQYF
- TRBV10-1 CASSVSLTDTQYF
- TRBV7-3 CASSLLGGSYNEQFF
- TRBV24-1 CATRRGDTQYF
TRBD1 TRBV19 CARPLGTGDSNQPQHF
- TRBV2 CASSEEAPGQPSPLHF
TRBD2 TRBV10-1 CASSEGSGGYEQYF
- TRBV12-5 CASGSTGLRGNTIYF
- TRBV4-1 CASSHGQETSTDTQYF